This T cell receptor beta chain appears in the sequencing data of a study of T cell responses to AZD1222 COVID-19 vaccine. Only in-frame clones appear in the TCRdb table, and some are missing; sequencing was by immunoSEQ multiplex PCR. The sample holds about 130,000 clones, 80% to 90% seen once. CDR3 length: 18 residues. With 2 bases clipped from V and 2 bases from J, the junction kept 10 bases outside the gene matches. Germline lookup yields CDR1 MNHEY and CDR2 SVGEGT. The sequences come from peripheral blood, collected 28 days after the second AZD1222 dose. The receptor was derived from an adult who received the AZD1222 COVID-19 vaccine. The V and J genes are TRBV6-2 or TRBV6-3 and TRBJ2-3, with 10 bases identical to TRBD2. The CDR3 region has the DNA TGTGCCAGCAGTTACCCCGCCCTAGCGGGGGATGCCACAGATACGCAGTATTTT. Translation: CASSYPALAGDATDTQYF.